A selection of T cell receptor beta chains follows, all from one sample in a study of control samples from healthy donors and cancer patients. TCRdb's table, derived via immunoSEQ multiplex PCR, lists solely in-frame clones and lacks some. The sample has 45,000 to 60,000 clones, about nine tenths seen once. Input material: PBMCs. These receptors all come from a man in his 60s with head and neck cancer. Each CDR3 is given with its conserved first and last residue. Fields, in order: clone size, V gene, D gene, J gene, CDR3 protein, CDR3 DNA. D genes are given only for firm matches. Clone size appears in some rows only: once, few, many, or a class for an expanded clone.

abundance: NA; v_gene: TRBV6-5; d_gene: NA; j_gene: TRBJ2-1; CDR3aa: CASSRQASSYNEQFF; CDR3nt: TGTGCCAGCAGCAGACAGGCGAGCTCCTACAATGAGCAGTTCTTC
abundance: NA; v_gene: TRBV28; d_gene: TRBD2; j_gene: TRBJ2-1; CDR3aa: CASSPGLAGIRFF; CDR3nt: TGTGCCAGCAGCCCTGGACTAGCGGGAATAAGATTCTTC
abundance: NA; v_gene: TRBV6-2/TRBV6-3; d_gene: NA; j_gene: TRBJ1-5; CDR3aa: CASSYGTTSPQHF; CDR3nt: TGTGCCAGCAGTTACGGGACCACATCCCCCCAGCATTTT
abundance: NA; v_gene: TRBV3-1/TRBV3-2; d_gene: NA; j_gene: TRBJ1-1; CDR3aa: CASSLLGGANTEAFF; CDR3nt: TGTGCCAGCAGCCTCCTCGGGGGCGCGAACACTGAAGCTTTCTTT
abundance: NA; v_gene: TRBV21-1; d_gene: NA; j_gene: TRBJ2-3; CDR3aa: CASSKGKTGGTDTQYF; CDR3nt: TGTGCCAGCAGCAAAGGGAAAACAGGAGGCACAGATACGCAGTATTTT
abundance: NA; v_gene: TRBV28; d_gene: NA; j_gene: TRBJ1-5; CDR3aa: CASRRTDQPQHF; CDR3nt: TGTGCCAGCAGACGGACAGACCAGCCCCAGCATTTT
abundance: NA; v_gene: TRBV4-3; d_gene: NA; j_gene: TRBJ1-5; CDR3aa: CASSQEGRTNQPQHF; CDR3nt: TGCGCCAGCAGCCAAGAAGGCAGGACCAATCAGCCCCAGCATTTT
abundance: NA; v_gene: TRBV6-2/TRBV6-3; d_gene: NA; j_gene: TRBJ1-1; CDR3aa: CATSLGTEAFF; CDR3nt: TGTGCCACCAGCCTGGGGACTGAAGCTTTCTTT
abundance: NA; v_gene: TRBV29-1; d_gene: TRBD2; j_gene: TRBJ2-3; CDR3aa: CSEYGLATSTDTQYF; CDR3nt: TGCAGCGAGTACGGACTAGCGACTAGCACAGATACGCAGTATTTT
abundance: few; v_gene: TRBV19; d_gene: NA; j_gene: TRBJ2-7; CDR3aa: CASSTRQGGSYEQYF; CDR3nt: TGTGCCAGTAGTACCCGACAGGGAGGTTCCTACGAGCAGTACTTC
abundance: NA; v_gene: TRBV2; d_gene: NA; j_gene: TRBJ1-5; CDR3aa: CASSGSGHSNQPQHF; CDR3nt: TGTGCCAGCAGTGGTTCCGGGCATAGCAATCAGCCCCAGCATTTT
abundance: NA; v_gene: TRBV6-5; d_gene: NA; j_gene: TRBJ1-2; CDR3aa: CASSLVRDNYGYTF; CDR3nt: TGTGCCAGCAGTTTGGTCCGGGACAACTATGGCTACACCTTC
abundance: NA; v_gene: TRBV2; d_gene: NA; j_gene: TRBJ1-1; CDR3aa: CATTGHRVGAFF; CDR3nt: TGTGCCACCACTGGACATAGGGTCGGTGCTTTCTTT
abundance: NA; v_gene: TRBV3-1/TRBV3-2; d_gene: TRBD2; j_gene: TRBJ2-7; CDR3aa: CASSRGLAGDEQYF; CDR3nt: TGTGCCAGCAGCCGAGGACTAGCGGGAGACGAGCAGTACTTC
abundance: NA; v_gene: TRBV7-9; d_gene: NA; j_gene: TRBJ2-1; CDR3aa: CASSFFPNRYNEQFF; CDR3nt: TGTGCCAGCAGCTTTTTTCCGAATCGTTACAATGAGCAGTTCTTC
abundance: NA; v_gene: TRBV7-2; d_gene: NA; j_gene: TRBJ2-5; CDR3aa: CASSLAPGPLGETQYF; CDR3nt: TGTGCCAGCAGCTTAGCCCCGGGACCACTAGGGGAGACCCAGTACTTC
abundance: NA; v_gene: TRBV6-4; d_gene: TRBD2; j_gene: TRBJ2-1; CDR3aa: CASRPSGGGPAEFF; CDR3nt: TGTGCCAGCAGACCTTCGGGGGGGGGACCTGCGGAGTTCTTC
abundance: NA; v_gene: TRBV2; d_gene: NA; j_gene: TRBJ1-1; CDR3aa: CASSVRSALSEAFF; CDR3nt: TGTGCCAGCAGTGTACGTAGCGCCTTATCGGAAGCTTTCTTT
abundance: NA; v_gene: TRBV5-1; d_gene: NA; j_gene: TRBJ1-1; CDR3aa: CASSLVFGGVNTEAFF; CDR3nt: TGCGCCAGCAGCTTGGTTTTCGGGGGTGTGAACACTGAAGCTTTCTTT
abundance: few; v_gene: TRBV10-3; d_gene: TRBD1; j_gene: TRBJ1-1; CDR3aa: CAIRGDRGVMNTEAFF; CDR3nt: TGTGCCATCAGGGGGGACAGGGGCGTCATGAACACTGAAGCTTTCTTT
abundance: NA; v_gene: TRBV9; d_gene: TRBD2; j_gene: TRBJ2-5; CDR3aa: CASSTSGVIQETQYF; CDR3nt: TGTGCCAGCAGCACAAGCGGGGTAATCCAAGAGACCCAGTACTTC
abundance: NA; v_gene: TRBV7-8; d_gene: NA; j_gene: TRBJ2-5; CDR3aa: CASTLAAQETQYF; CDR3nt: TGTGCCAGCACCCTCGCGGCCCAAGAGACCCAGTACTTC
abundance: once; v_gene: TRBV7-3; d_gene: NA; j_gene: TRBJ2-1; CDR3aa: CASSSTGLSYNEQFF; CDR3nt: TGTGCCAGCAGCTCCACAGGGCTTTCCTACAATGAGCAGTTCTTC
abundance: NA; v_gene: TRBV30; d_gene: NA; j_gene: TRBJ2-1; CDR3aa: CAWNVGRNNEQFF; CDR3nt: TGTGCCTGGAATGTGGGGCGTAACAATGAGCAGTTCTTC
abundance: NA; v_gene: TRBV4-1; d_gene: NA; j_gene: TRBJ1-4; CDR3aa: CASSRFRVNEKLFF; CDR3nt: TGCGCCAGCAGCCGTTTCAGGGTAAATGAAAAACTGTTTTTT
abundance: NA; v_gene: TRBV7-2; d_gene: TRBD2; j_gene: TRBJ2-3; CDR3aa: CASSASGGRSTDTQYF; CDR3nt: TGTGCCAGCAGCGCCAGCGGGGGAAGGAGCACAGATACGCAGTATTTT
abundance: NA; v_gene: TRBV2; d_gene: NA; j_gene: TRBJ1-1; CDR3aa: CASSMQGTEAFF; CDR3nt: TGTGCCAGCAGCATGCAGGGAACTGAAGCTTTCTTT
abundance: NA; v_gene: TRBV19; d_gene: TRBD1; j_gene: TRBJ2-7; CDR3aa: CASSIKGQAGYEQYF; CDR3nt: TGTGCCAGTAGTATTAAAGGACAGGCTGGCTACGAGCAGTACTTC
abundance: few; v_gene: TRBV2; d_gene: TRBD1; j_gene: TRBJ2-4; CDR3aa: CASKEDRMSKNIQYF; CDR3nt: TGTGCCAGCAAAGAGGACAGGATGTCCAAAAACATTCAGTACTTC
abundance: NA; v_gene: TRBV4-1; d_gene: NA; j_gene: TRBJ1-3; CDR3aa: CASSQEVWGGPGNTIYF; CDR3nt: TGCGCCAGCAGCCAAGAAGTCTGGGGAGGTCCTGGAAACACCATATATTTT
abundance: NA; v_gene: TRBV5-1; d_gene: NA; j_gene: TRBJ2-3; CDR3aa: CASSSTPSSTDTQYF; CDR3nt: TGCGCCAGCAGCTCGACACCGTCTAGCACAGATACGCAGTATTTT
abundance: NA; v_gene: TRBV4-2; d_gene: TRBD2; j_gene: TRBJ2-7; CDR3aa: CASSHGTSGSYEQYF; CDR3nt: TGTGCCAGCAGCCACGGGACTAGCGGGTCCTACGAGCAGTACTTC
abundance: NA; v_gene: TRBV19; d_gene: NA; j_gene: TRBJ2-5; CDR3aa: CATSVGETQYF; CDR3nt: TGTGCCACCAGCGTAGGGGAGACCCAGTACTTC
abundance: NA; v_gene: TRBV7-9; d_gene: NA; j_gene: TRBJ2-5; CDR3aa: CASSLVSGGPTQYF; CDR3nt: TGTGCCAGCAGCTTAGTTTCCGGGGGGCCCACCCAGTACTTC
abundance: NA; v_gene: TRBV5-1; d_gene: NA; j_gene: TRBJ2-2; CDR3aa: CASSTNTGELFF; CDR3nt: TGCGCCAGCAGCACGAACACCGGGGAGCTGTTTTTT
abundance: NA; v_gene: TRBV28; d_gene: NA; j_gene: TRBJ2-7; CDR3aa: CASTPAVNAYEQYF; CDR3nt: TGTGCCAGCACCCCGGCAGTTAATGCCTACGAGCAGTACTTC
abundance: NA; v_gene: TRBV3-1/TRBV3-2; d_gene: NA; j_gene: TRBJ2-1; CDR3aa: CASSPNRDTYNEQFF; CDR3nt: TGTGCCAGCAGCCCTAACCGGGACACCTACAATGAGCAGTTCTTC
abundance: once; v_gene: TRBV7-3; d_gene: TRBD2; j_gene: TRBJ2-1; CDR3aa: CASSFLASGDLSSYNEQFF; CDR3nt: TGTGCCAGCAGCTTTTTAGCTAGCGGGGACCTAAGCTCCTACAATGAGCAGTTCTTC
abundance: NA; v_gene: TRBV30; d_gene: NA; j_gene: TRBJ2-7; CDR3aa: CAWSGSYEQYF; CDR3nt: TGTGCCTGGAGTGGGTCCTACGAGCAGTACTTC
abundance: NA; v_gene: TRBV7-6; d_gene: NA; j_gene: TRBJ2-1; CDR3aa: CASSLVGSTFSSYNEQFF; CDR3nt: TGTGCCAGCAGCTTAGTCGGGTCCACCTTTAGCTCCTACAATGAGCAGTTCTTC
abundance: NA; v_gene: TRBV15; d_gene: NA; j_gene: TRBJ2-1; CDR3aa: CATSRYSPRASSTGRISSYNEQFF; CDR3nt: TGTGCCACCAGCAGGTACTCCCCCCGGGCAAGTTCAACAGGGCGTATAAGCTCCTACAATGAGCAGTTCTTC
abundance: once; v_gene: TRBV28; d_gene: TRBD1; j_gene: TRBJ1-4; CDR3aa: CASSLPRTGGAPNEKLFF; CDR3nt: TGTGCCAGCAGTCTTCCTCGGACAGGGGGCGCCCCTAATGAAAAACTGTTTTTT
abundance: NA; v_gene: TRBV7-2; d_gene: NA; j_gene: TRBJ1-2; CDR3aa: CASTYGTNYGYTF; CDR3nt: TGTGCCAGCACTTACGGGACCAACTATGGCTACACCTTC
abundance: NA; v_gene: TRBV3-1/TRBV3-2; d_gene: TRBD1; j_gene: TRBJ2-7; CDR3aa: CASSQDGRTGHHEQYF; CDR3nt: TGTGCCAGCAGCCAAGATGGTAGGACAGGGCACCACGAGCAGTACTTC
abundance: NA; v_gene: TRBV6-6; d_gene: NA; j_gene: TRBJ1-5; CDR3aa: CASSGSRQTSGLSNQPQHF; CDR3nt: TGTGCCAGCAGTGGATCTCGACAGACCTCGGGGCTTAGCAATCAGCCCCAGCATTTT
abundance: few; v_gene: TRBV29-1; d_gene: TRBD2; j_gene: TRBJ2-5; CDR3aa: CSVEDDGGQETQYF; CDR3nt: TGCAGCGTTGAAGATGACGGGGGGCAAGAGACCCAGTACTTC
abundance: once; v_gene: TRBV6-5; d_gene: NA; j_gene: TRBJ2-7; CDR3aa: CASSYSKQGFSYEQYF; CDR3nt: TGTGCCAGCAGTTACTCGAAGCAGGGTTTTTCCTACGAGCAGTACTTC
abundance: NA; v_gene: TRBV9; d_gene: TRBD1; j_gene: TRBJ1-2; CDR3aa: CASSVGQGLGGYTF; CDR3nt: TGTGCCAGCAGCGTCGGACAGGGCTTAGGTGGCTACACCTTC
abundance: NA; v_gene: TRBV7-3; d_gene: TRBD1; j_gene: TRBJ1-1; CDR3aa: CASSPTGLTEAFF; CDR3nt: TGTGCCAGCAGTCCGACAGGGCTCACTGAAGCTTTCTTT
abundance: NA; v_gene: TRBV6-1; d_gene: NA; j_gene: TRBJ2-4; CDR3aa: CASSEEPATGILAKNIQYF; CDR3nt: TGTGCCAGCAGTGAAGAGCCAGCCACTGGGATTCTAGCCAAAAACATTCAGTACTTC
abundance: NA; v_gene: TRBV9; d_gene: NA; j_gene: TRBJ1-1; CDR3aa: CASSVGGGTRTEAFF; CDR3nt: TGTGCCAGCAGCGTAGGCGGGGGGACCCGCACTGAAGCTTTCTTT
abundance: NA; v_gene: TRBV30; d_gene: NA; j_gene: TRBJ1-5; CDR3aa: CAWSLSLSQPQHF; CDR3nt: TGTGCCTGGAGTCTCTCCTTGTCTCAGCCCCAGCATTTT
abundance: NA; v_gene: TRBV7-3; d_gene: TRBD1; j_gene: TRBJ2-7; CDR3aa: CASSLKGRGGGYEQYF; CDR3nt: TGTGCCAGCAGCTTAAAGGGGAGAGGGGGCGGTTACGAGCAGTACTTC
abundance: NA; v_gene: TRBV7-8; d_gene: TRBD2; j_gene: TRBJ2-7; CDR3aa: CASSIAGAYEQYF; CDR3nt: TGTGCCAGCAGCATAGCGGGGGCCTACGAGCAGTACTTC
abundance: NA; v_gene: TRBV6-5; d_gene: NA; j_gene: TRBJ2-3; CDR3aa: CASTLNLADTQYF; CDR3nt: TGTGCCAGCACCCTGAACCTGGCAGATACGCAGTATTTT
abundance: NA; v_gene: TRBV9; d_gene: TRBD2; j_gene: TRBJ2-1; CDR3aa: CASSKGGSNEQFF; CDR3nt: TGTGCCAGCAGCAAGGGCGGGAGTAATGAGCAGTTCTTC
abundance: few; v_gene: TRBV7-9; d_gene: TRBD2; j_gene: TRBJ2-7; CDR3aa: CASSLRGGSGEQYF; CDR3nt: TGTGCCAGCAGCTTACGGGGGGGATCGGGTGAGCAGTACTTC
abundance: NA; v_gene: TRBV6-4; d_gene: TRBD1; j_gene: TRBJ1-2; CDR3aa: CASSLNPGTGVPYGYTF; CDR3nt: TGTGCCAGCAGCCTAAATCCGGGGACAGGGGTGCCCTATGGCTACACCTTC